This is a list of T cell receptor beta chains from one sample in a study of beta chain features in type 1 diabetes. Here immunoSEQ multiplex PCR was the method, and the copy in TCRdb shows in-frame clones only, minus some. Of more than 300,000 clones detected, over 12% appear once; the ten largest clones hold about 0.018%. The sequenced sample was naive CD4+ T cells from blood. The origin of the receptors is a woman between 18 and 30 years old in good health. Both conserved end residues are part of each CDR3.

v_call cdr3_aa
TRBV15 CATSRDPSRVAGEQYF
TRBV28 CASSRGQGRNGYTF
TRBV30 CAWPGLAGGTQYF
TRBV11-2 CASSLASVRDQPQHF
TRBV30 CAWSVQTSVQETQYF
TRBV6-6 CASSPSTTNYGYTF
TRBV9 CASSTSGGDTGELFF
TRBV7-2 CASSSLQGPQGTLFF
TRBV29-1 CSVAGSGELFF
TRBV25-1 CASSEAGGKGTQYF
TRBV7-2 CASSLGQGDTQYF
TRBV7-9 CASEGTRFTEQFF
TRBV7-9 CASSTISESYGYTF
TRBV9 CASSVQLAGVGETQYF
TRBV11-1 CASSLRETNYGYTF
TRBV28 CASSSGQIGTEAFF
TRBV28 CASNLGQNTEAFF
TRBV7-8 CASSFQGLSTTELFF
TRBV29-1 CSVRDIGNQPQHF
TRBV5-1 CASSWGLTYEQYF
TRBV6-5 CASTEVNSYEQYF
TRBV7-9 CASSWEANYGYTF
TRBV29-1 CSVASGANVLTF
TRBV20-1 CSARDNGELFF
TRBV7-8 CASQTGVPYEQYF
TRBV19 CASSLRGDRNYEQYF